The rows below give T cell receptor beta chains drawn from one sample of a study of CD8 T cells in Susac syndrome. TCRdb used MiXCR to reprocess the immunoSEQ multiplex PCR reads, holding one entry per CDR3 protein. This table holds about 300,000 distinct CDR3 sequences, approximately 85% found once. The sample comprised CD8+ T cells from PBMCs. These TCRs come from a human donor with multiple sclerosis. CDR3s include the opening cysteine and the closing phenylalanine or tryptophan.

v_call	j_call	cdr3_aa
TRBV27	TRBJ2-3	CASSLEGWGTDTQYF
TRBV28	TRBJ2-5	CASSFYRSGETQYF
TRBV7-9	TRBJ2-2	CASSLAGAHTGELFF
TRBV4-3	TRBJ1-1	CASSQDWAGNTEAFF
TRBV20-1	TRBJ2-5	CSARDRGAQETQYF
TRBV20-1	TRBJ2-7	CSARYTRGYEQYF
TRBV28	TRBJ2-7	CASNAGFYEQYF
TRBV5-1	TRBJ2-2	CASSFRLSYTGELFF
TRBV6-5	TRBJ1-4	CACRDRQGLGKLFF
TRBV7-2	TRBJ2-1	CACSPGLAGEGSSYNEQFF
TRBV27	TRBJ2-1	CASSSVFYNEQFF
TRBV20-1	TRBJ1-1	CSARLTDLNTEAFF
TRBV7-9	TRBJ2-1	CASSPRDPEGDEQFF
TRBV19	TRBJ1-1	CASRLWVNTEAFF
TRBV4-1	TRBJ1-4	CASTGTGGEKLFF
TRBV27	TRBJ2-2	CASSYIGGLTGELFF
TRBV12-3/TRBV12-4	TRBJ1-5	CASSRDRKKYSNQPQHF
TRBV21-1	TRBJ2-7	CASTQRAVQVYEQYF
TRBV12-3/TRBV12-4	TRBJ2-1	CASSLGAAPRNEQFF
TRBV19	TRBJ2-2	CAGRAGPGELFF
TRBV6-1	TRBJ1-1	CASTWANTEAFF
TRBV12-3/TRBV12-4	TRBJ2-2	CASTKRGRAGLSGGELFF
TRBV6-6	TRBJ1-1	CASSYPVTEAFF
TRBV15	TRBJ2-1	CATSPSGSEYNEQFF
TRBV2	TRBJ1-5	CASWPGGSNQPQHF
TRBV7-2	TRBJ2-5	CASSLSQGGETQYF
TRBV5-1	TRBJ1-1	CASSLSLGGNTEAFF
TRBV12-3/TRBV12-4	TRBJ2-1	CASNRLAGDLSEQFF
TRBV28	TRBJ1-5	CASTQDRLQPQHF
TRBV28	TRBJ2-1	CASSFFLAAPSYNEQFF
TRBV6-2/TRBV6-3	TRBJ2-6	CASLRLDSGANVLTF
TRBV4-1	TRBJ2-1	CASSQEGGTFSYNEQFF
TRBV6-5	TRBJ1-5	CASSYSSRSNQPQHF
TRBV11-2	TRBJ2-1	CASSFAGVSEQFF
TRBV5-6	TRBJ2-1	CASSDGRKQFF
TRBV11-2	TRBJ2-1	CASSRSVGSSYNEQFF
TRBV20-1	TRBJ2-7	CSARAPILDTPWAVLREFYEQYF
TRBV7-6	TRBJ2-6	CASSLAESGANVLTF
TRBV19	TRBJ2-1	CASSIAADDDEQFF
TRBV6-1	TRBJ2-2	CASASPRNAGELFF
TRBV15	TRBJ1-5	CATSRAENSNQPQHF